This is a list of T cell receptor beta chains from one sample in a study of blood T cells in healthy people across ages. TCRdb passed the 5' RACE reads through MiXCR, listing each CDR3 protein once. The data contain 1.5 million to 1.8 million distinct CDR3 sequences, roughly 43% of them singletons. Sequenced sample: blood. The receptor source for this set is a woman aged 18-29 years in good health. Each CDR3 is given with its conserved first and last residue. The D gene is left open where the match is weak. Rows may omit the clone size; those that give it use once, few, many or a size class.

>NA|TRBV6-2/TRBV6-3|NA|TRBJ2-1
TGTGCCAGCAGCAACAGTCCAGGGGTGGGGAATGAGCAGTTCTTC
CASSNSPGVGNEQFF
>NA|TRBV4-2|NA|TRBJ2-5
TGTGCCAGCAGCCAAGAAAGAAGCACGGAGACCCAGTACTTC
CASSQERSTETQYF
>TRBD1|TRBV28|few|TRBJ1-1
TGTGCCAGCAGTCCCTTAGGACAGGGCTCCGTGGAAGCTTTCTTT
CASSPLGQGSVEAFF
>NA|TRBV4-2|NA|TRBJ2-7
TGTGCCAGCAGCCTGGGAGCCGGGACGGACTCCTACGAGCAGTACTTC
CASSLGAGTDSYEQYF
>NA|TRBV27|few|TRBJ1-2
TGTGCCAGCAGTGGGACGGTTCGCGGGGGCTACACCTTC
CASSGTVRGGYTF
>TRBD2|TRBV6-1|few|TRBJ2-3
TGTGCCAGCAGTGAGGTGGTAGCGGGGGGCCCAGATACGCAGTATTTT
CASSEVVAGGPDTQYF
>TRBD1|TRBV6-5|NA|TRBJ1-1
TGTGCCAGCAGGCCAGCGGGACAGCTGAACACTGAAGCTTTCTTT
CASRPAGQLNTEAFF
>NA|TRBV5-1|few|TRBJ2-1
TGCGCCAGCAGCCCTGGGTTTGGGCAGTTCTTC
CASSPGFGQFF
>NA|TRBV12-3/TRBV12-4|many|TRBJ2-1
TGTGCCAGCAGGAGCCGGGACTCTCTCTACAATGAGCAGTTCTTC
CASRSRDSLYNEQFF
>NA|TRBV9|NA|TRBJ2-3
TGTGCCTGCAGCGCGAATAGTGGTACGCAGTATTTT
CACSANSGTQYF
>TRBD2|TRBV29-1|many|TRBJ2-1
TGCAGCGTTGCTCCTAGACTAGCGTCCAATGAGCAGTTCTTC
CSVAPRLASNEQFF
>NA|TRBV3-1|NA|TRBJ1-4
TGTGCCAGCAGCCAAGATCGTGAAGGGTCTAATGAAAAACTGTTTTTT
CASSQDREGSNEKLFF
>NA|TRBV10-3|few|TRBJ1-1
TGTGCCATCAGTGAGCAGGGTCGGACTGAAGCTTTCTTT
CAISEQGRTEAFF
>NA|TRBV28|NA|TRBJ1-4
TGTGCCAGCGCATCCCCGGGGGGAGGCACTAATGAAAAACTGTTTTTT
CASASPGGGTNEKLFF
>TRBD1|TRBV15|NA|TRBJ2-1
TGTGCCACCAGCAGATATGGACGGGACAGAGTTACGAACTCCTACAATGAGCAGTTCTTC
CATSRYGRDRVTNSYNEQFF
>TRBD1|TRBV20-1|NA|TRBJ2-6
TGCAGTGCTCCGACAGGGAACTCTGGGGCCAACGTCCTGACTTTC
CSAPTGNSGANVLTF
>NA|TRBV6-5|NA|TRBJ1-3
TGTGCCAGCAGGCAACATGGGACGTCCGGAAACACCATATATTTT
CASRQHGTSGNTIYF